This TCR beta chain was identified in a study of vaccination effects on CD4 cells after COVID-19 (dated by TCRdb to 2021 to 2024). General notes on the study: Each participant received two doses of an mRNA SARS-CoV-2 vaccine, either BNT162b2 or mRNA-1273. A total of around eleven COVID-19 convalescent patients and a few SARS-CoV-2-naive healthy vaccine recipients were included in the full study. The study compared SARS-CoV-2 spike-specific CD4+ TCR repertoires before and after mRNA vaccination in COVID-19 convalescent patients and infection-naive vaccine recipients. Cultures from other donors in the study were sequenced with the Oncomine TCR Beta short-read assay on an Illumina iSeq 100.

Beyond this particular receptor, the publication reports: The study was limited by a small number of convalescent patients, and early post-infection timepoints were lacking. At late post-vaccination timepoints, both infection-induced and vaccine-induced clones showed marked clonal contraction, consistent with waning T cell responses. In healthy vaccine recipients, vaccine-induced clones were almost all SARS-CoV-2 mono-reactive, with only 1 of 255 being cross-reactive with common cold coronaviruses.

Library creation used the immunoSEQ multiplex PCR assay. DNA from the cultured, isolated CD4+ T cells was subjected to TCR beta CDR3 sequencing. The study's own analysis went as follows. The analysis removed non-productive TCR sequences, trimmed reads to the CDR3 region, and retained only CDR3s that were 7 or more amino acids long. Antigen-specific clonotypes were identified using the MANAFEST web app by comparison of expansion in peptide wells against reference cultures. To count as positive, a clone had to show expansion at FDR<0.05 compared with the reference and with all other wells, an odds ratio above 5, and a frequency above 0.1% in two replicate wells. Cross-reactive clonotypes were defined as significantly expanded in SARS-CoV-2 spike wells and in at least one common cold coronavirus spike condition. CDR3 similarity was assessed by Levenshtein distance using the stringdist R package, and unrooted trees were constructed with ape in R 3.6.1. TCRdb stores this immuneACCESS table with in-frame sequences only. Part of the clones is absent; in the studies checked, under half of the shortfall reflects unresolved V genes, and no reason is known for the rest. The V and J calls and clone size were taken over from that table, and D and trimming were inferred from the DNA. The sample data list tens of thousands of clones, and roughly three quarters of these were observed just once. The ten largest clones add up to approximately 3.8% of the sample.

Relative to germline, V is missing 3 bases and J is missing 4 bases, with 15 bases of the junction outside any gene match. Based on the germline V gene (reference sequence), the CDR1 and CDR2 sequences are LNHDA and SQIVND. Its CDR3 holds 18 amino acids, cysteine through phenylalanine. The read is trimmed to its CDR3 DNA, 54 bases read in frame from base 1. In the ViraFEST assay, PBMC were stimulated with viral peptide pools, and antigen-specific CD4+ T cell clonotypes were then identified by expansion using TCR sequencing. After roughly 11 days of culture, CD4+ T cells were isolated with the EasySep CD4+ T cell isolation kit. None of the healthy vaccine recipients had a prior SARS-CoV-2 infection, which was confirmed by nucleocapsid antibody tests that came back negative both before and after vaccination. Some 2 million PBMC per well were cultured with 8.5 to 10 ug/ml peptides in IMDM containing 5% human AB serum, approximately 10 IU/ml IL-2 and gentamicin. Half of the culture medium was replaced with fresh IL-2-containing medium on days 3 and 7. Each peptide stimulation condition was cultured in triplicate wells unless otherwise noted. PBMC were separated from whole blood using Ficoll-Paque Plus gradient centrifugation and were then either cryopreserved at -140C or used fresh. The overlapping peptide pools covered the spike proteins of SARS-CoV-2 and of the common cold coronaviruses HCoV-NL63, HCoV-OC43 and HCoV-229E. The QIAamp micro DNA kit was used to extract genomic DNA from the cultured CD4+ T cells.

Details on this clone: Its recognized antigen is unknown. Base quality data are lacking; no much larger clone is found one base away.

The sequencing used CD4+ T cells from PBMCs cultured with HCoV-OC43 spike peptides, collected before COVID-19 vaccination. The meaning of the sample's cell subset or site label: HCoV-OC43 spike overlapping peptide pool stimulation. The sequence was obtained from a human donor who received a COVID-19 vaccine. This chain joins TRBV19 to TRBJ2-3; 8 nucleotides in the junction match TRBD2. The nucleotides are TGTGCCAGTAGTATTGAGGGAGAGCGGGGGTTATGGCCAGATACGCAGTATTTT. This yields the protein CASSIEGERGLWPDTQYF. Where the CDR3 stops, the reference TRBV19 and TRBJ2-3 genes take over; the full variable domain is DGGITQSPKYLFRKEGQNVTLSCEQNLNHDAMYWYRQDPGQGLRLIYYSQIVNDFQKGDIAEGYSVSREKKESFPLTVTSAQKNPTAFYLCASSIEGERGLWPDTQYFGPGTRLTVL.